This T cell receptor (beta chain) is from a study of vaccination and CD4 T cells after COVID-19. Turning to the study itself: Collection of post-vaccine samples followed dose two by a median roughly 72 days, spanning a range of 14 to 241.

TCRdb re-analysed the PCR reads in MiXCR, keeping a single row per CDR3 protein. The repertoire holds 20,000 to 25,000 distinct CDR3 sequences, with approximately 57% as singletons. This clonotype has a handful of counts. The sample in question was CD4+ T cells from blood, obtained before SARS-CoV-2 vaccination. This clonotype was obtained from a human donor who had recovered from COVID-19.

Here the CDR3 reads CASSYFVGALSYEQYF. The CDR3 bases are TGTGCCAGCAGTTACTTTGTGGGCGCGCTCTCCTACGAGCAGTACTTC. This chain uses TRBV6-2 or TRBV6-3 with TRBJ2-7; D is uncertain. The CDR3 extends over 16 amino acids. The V and J ends lost 1 base and 0 bases respectively, with 13 bases between them. Germline CDR1 is MNHEY and CDR2 is SVGEGT.